This T cell receptor (beta chain) was profiled in a study of T cells in Graves' hyperthyroidism and ophthalmopathy. PBMCs were obtained from roughly 10 ml fresh peripheral blood. TCR beta CDR3 region amplification was performed from RNA transcripts. HTBI primers were the set used in a first-round RT-PCR of the TCR CDR3. TCRdb re-called the multiplex PCR reads through MiXCR, storing one row per CDR3 protein. This sample yields 350,000 or so distinct CDR3 sequences, of which 15% to 20% are seen a single time; about 16% belongs to the top ten. Sequencing was performed on blood. The origin of this receptor is a woman aged 40-49 years with Graves' ophthalmopathy.

The CDR3 is CASSARPSSYEQYF. The CDR3 bases are TGTGCCAGCAGCGCCCGACCCAGCTCCTACGAGCAGTACTTC. The chain is built from TRBV11-2 and TRBJ2-7; D unresolved. CDR3 length: 14 residues. V gave up 5 bases and J gave up 0 bases, with 11 bases separating them. Germline values: CDR1 SGHAT, CDR2 FQNNGV.